This TCR beta chain was recorded in a study of human CD8 memory T cell subsets. Findings and caveats of the study: Precursor exhausted T cells appeared less diverse than stem-like memory T cells according to Chao1 estimates. The study sequenced T cell receptor beta chains alone. In contrast to effector memory cells, stem-like memory and precursor exhausted T cells had similarly high diversity. Overlapping only minimally, the repertoires of stem-like memory and precursor exhausted T cells were largely separate from each other.

Details on this clonotype: Antigen: not known.

Germline CDR1 MNHEY, CDR2 SMNVEV (reference sequence). CDR3 length: 11 residues. By UMI-labeled 5' RACE, the TCR beta libraries were made. TCRdb reprocessed the 5' RACE reads and keeps a single row for each CDR3 protein, giving no DNA. This listing includes roughly 10,000 distinct CDR3 sequences. V and J are TRBV27 and TRBJ2-7. The material sequenced was CD8+ T cells from PBMCs. The receptor comes from a human donor in good health. The chain's CDR3 is CASSGGYEQYF.